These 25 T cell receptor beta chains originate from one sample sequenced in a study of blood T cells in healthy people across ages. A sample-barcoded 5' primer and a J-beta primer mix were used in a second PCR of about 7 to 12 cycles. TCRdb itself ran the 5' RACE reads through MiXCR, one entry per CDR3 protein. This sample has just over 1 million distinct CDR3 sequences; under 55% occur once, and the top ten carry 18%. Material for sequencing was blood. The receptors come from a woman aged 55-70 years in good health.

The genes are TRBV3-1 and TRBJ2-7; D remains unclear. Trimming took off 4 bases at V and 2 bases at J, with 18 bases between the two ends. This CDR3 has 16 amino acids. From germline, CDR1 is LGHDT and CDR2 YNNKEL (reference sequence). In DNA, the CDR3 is TGTGCCAGCAGCCCCTTCCCAAAAGACTTCACCTACGAGCAGTACTTC. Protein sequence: CASSPFPKDFTYEQYF.

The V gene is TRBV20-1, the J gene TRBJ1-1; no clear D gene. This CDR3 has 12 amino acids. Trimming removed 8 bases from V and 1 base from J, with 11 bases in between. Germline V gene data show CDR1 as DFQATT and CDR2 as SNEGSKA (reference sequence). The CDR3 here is CSPYYSNTEAFF. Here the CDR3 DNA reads TGCAGTCCTTATTACTCGAACACTGAAGCTTTCTTT.

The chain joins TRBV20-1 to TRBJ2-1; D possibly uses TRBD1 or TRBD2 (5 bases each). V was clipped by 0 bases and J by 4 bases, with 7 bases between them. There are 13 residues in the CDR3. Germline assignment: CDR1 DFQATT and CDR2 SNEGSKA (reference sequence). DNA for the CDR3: TGCAGTGCTAGAGATGGGGGATACAATGAGCAGTTCTTC. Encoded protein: CSARDGGYNEQFF.

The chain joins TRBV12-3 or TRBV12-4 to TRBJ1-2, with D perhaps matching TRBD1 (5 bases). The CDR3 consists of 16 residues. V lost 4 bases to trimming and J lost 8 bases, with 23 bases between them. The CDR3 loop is CASSSTGTAGGGGYTF. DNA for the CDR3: TGTGCCAGCAGTTCTACCGGGACGGCTGGGGGTGGAGGCTACACCTTC.

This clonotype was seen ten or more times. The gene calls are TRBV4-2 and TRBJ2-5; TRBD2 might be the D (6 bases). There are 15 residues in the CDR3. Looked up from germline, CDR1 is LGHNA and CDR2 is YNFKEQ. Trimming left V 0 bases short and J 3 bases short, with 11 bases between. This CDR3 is CASSQDGAGKETQYF. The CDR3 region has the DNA TGTGCCAGCAGCCAAGACGGGGCGGGGAAAGAGACCCAGTACTTC.

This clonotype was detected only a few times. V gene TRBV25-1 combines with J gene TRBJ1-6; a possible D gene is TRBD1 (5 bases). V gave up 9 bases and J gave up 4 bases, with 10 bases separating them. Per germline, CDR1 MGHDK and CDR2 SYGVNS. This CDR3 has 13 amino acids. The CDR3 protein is CASTDIYNSPLHF. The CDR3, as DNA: TGTGCCAGTACGGACATATATAATTCACCCCTCCACTTT.

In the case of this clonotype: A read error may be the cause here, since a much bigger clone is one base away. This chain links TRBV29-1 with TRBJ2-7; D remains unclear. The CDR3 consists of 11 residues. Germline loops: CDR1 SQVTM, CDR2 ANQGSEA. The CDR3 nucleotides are TGCGGCGTTGTAGGCTTCTACGAGCAGTACTTC. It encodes CGVVGFYEQYF.

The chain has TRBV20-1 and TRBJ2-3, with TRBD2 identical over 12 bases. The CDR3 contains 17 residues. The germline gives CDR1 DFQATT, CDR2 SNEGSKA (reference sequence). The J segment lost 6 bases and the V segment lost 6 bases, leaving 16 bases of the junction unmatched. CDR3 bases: TGCAGTGCAATAACCTGGACTAGCGGGACGGAGGAGGATACGCAGTATTTT. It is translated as CSAITWTSGTEEDTQYF.

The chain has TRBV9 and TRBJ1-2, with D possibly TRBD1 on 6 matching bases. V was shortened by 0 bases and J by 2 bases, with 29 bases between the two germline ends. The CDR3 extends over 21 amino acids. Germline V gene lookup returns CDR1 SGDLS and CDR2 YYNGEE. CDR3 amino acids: CASSVAFRATILGTPNYGYTF. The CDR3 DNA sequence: TGTGCCAGCAGCGTAGCGTTCCGGGCTACGATACTGGGGACACCAAACTATGGCTACACCTTC.

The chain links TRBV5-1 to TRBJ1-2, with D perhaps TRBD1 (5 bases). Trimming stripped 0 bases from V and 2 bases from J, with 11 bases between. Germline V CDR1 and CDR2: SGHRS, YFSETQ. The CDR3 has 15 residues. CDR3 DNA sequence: TGCGCCAGCAGCTTGGCCGGGGACGGGAACTATGGCTACACCTTC. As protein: CASSLAGDGNYGYTF.

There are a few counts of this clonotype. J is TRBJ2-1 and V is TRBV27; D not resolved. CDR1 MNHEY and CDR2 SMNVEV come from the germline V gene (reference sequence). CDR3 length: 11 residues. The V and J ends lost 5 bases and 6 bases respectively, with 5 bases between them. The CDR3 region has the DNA TGTGCCAGCAGTATCCTCAATGAGCAGTTCTTC. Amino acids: CASSILNEQFF.

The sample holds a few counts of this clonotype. CDR3 in amino acids: CASSQERQYEQYF. The CDR3 DNA is TGTGCCAGCAGCCAAGAGAGGCAGTACGAGCAGTACTTC. This chain connects TRBV14 to TRBJ2-7; no definite D call. Germline V lookup: CDR1 SGHDN, CDR2 FVKESK. The CDR3 contains 13 residues. V was cut by 0 bases and J by 4 bases, with 7 bases left in between.

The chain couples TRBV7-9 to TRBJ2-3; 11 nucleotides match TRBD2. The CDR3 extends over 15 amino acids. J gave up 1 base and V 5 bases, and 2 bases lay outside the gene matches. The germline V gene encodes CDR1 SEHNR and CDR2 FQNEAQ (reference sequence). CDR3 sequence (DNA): TGTGCCAGCAGCACGACTAGCGGGGGCACAGATACGCAGTATTTT. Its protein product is CASSTTSGGTDTQYF.

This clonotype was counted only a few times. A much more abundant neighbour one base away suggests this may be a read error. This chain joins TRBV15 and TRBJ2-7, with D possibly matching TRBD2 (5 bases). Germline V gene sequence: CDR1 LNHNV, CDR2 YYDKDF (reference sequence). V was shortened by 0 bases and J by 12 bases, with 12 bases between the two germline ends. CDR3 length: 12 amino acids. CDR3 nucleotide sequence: TGTGCCACCAGCAGAGATGGTAGCGTACGGTACTTC. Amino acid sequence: CATSRDGSVRYF.

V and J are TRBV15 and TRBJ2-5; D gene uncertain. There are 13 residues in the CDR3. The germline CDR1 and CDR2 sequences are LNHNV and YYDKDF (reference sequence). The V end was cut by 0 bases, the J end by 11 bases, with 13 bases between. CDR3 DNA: TGTGCCACCAGCAGAGATCGAAGGGCTGAGCAGTACTTC. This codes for CATSRDRRAEQYF.

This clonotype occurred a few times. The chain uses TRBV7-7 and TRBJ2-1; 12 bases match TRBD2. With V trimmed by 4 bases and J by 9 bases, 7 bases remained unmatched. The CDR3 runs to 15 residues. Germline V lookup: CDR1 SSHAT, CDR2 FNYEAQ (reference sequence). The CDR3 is CASSSSSGRGGEQFF. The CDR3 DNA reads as TGTGCCAGCAGCTCCTCTAGCGGGAGGGGCGGTGAGCAGTTCTTC.

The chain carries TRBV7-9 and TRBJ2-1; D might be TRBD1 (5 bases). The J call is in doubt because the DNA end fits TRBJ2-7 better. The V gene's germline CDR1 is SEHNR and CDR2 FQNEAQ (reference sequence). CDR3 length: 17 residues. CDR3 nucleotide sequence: TGTGCCAGCAGCGTCATGGGGCCGGCGAGCTCCTACAATGAGCAGTACTTC. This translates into CASSVMGPASSYNEQYF.

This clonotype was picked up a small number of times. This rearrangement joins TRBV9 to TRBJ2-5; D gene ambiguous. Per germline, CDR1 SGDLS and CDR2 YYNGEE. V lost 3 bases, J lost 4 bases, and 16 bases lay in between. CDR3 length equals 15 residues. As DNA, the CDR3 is TGTGCCAGCAGCGAGGGCCCCGGCGTAGGAGAGACCCAGTACTTC. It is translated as CASSEGPGVGETQYF.

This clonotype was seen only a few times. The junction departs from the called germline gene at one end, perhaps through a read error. The CDR3: CAIIRGPVNSPPHF. CDR3 nucleotides: TGTGCCATCATAAGGGGGCCAGTTAATTCACCCCCCCACTTT. This chain joins TRBV10-3 and TRBJ1-6; 7 bases align to TRBD1. The CDR3 length is 14 residues. The germline CDR1 and CDR2 sequences are ENHRY and SYGVKD.

Written as DNA, the CDR3 is TGCGCCAGCAGTGAGTTACGGGGACTAGCGAGCGAGCAGTACTTC. Translated: CASSELRGLASEQYF. This chain uses TRBV10-1 with TRBJ2-5; 10 bases are shared with TRBD2. The J call may be faulty, since TRBJ2-7 better matches the DNA end. CDR1 and CDR2 from the germline V gene are WNHNN and SYGVQD (reference sequence). The CDR3 spans 15 residues.

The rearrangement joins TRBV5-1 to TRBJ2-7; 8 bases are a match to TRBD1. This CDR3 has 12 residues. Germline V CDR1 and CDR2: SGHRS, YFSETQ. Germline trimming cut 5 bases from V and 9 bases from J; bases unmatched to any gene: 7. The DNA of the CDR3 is TGCGCCAGCAGTTACGGACAGGGCGGGCAGTACTTC. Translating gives CASSYGQGGQYF.

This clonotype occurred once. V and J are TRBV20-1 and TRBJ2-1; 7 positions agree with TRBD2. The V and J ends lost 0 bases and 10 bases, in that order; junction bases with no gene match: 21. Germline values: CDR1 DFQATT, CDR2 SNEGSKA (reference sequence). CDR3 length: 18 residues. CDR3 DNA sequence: TGCAGTGCTAGAGATATAGTTCGGGTAGCGGGTAAGATCAGAGAGCAGTTCTTC. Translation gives CSARDIVRVAGKIREQFF.

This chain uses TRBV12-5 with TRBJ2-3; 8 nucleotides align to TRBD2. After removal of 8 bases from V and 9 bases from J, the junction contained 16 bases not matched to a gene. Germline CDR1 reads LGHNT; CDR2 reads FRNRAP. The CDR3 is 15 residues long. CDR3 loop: CASKKISGMGETQYF. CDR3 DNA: TGTGCTAGTAAGAAGATTAGCGGGATGGGTGAGACGCAGTATTTT.

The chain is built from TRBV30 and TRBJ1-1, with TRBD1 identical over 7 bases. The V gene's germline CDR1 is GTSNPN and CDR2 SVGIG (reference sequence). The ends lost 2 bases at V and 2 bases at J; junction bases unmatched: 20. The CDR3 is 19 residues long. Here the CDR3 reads CAWSQGVWGGSAINTEAFF. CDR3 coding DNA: TGTGCCTGGAGTCAGGGGGTTTGGGGTGGGAGCGCGATCAACACTGAAGCTTTCTTT.

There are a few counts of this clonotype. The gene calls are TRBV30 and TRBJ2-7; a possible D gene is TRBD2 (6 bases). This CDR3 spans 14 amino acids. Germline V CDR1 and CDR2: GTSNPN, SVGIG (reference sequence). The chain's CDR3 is CAWAYLNRGYEQYF. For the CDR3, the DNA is TGTGCATGGGCCTATTTGAACCGGGGGTACGAGCAGTACTTC.